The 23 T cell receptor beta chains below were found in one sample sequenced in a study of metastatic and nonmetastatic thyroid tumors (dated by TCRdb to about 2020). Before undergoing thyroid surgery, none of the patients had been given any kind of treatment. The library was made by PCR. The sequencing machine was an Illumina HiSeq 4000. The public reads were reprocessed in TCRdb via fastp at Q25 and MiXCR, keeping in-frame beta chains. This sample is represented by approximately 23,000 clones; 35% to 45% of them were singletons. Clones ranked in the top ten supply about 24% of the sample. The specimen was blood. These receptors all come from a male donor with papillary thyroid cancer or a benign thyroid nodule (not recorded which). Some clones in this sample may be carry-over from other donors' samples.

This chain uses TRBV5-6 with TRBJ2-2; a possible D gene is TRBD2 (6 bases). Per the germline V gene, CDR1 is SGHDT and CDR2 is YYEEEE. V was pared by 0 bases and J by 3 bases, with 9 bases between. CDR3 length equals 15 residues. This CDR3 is CASSLGGGDTGELFF. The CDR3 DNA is TGTGCCAGCAGCTTGGGAGGAGGGGACACCGGGGAGCTGTTTTTT.

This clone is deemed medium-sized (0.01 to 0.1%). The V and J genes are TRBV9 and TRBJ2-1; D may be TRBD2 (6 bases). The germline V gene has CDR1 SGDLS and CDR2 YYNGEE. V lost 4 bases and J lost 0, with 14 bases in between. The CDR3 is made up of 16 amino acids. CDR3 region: CASSSQRASSYNEQFF. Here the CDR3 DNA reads TGTGCCAGCAGCTCCCAGCGGGCGAGCTCCTACAATGAGCAGTTCTTC.

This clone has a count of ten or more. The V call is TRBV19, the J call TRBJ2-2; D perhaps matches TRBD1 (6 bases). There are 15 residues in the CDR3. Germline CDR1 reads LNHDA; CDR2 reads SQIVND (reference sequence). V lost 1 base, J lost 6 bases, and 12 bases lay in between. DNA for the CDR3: TGTGCCAGTAGTATAGCTACAGGGTTTCCCGGGGAGCTGTTTTTT. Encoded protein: CASSIATGFPGELFF.

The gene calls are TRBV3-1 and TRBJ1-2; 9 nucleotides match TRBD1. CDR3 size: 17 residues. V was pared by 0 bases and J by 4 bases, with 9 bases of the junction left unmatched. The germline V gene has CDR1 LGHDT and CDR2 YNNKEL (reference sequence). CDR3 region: CASSQDLGTGLTYGYTF. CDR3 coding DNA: TGTGCCAGCAGCCAAGATCTAGGGACAGGGCTTACCTATGGCTACACCTTC.

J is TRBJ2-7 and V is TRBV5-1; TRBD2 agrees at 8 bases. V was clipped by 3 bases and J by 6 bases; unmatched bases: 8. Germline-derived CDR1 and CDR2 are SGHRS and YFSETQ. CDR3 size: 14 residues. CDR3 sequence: CASSSLAGEGEQYF. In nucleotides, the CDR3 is TGCGCCAGCAGCTCTCTAGCGGGCGAGGGCGAGCAGTACTTC.

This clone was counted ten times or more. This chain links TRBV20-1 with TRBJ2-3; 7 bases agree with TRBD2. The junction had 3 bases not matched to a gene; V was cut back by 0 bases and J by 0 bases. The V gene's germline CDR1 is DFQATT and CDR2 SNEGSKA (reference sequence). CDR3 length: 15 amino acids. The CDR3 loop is CSARDASGSTDTQYF. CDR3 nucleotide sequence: TGCAGTGCTAGAGATGCTAGCGGAAGCACAGATACGCAGTATTTT.

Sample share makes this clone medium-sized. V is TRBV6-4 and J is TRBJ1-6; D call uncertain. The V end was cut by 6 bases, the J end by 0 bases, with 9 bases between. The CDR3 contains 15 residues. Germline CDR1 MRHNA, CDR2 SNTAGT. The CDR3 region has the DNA TGTGCCAGCAGGGAACATAGCTCCTATAATTCACCCCTCCACTTT. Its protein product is CASREHSSYNSPLHF.

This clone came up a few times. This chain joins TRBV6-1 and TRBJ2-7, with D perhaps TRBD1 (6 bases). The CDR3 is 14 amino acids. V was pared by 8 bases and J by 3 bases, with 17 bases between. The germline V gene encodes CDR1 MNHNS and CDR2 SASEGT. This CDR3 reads CASSGARSNYEQYF. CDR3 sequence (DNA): TGTGCCAGCTCAGGGGCCAGATCTAACTACGAGCAGTACTTC.

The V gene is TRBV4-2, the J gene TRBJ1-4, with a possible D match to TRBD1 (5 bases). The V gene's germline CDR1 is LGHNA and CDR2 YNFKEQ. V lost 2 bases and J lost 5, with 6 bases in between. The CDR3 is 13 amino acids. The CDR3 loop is CASSQQGNEKLFF. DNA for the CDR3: TGTGCCAGCAGCCAACAGGGCAATGAAAAACTGTTTTTT.

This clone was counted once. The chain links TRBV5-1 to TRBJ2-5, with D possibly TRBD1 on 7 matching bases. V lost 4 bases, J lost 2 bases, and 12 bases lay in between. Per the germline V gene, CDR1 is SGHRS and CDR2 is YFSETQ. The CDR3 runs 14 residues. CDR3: CASSGGTAQETQYF. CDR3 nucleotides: TGCGCCAGCAGCGGAGGGACAGCTCAAGAGACCCAGTACTTC.

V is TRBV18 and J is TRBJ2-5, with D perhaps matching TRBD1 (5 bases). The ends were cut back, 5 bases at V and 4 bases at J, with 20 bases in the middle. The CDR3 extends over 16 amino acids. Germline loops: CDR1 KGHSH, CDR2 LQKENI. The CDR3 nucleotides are TGTGCCAGCTCATCTACCGAGACAGTGTTGGGAGAGACCCAGTACTTC. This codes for CASSSTETVLGETQYF.

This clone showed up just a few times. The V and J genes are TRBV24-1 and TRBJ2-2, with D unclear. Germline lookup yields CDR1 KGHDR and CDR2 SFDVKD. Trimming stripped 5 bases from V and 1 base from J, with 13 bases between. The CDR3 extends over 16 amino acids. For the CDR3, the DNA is TGTGCCACCAGTGGAAGCGTGGAGCGGAACACCGGGGAGCTGTTTTTT. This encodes CATSGSVERNTGELFF.

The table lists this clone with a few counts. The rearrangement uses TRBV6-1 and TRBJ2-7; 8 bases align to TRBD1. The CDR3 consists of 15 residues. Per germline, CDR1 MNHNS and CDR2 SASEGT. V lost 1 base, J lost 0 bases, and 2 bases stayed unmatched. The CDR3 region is CASSEGTGSSYEQYF. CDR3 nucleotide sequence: TGTGCCAGCAGTGAAGGGACAGGGAGCTCCTACGAGCAGTACTTC.

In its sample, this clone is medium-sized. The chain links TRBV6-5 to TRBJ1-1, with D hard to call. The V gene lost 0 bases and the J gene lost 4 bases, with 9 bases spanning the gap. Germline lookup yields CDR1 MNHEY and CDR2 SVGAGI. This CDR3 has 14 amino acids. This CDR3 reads CASSYSPSSTEAFF. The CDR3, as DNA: TGTGCCAGCAGTTACTCACCGTCGTCCACTGAAGCTTTCTTT.

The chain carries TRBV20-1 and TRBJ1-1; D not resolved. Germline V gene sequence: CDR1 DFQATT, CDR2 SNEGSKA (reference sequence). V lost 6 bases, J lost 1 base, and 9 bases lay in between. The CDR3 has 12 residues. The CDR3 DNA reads TGCAGTGCGAACAGAGAGAACACTGAAGCTTTCTTT. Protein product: CSANRENTEAFF.

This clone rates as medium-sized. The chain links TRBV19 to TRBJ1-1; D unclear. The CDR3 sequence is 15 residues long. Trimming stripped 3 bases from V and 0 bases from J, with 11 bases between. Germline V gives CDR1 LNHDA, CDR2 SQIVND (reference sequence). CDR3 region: CASSISVGMNTEAFF. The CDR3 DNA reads TGTGCCAGTAGTATTTCGGTTGGAATGAACACTGAAGCTTTCTTT. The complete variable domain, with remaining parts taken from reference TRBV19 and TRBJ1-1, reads DGGITQSPKYLFRKEGQNVTLSCEQNLNHDAMYWYRQDPGQGLRLIYYSQIVNDFQKGDIAEGYSVSREKKESFPLTVTSAQKNPTAFYLCASSISVGMNTEAFFGQGTRLTVV.

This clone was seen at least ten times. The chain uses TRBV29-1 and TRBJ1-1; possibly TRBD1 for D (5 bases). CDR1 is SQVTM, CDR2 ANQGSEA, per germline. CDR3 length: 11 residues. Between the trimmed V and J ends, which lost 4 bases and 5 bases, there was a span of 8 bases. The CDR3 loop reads CSVVGVTEAFF. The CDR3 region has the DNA TGCAGCGTTGTGGGGGTGACTGAAGCTTTCTTT.

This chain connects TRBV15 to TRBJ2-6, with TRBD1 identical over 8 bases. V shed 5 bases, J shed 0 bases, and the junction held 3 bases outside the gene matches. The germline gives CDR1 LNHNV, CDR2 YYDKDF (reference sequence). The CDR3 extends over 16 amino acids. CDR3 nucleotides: TGTGCCACCAGCCGAACAGGGGGCTCTGGGGCCAACGTCCTGACTTTC. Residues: CATSRTGGSGANVLTF.

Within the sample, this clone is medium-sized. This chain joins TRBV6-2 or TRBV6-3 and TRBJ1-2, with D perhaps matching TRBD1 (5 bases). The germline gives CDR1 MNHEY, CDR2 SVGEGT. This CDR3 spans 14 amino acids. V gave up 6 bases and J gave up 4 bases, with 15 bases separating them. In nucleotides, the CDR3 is TGTGCCAGCAGGCTCTCGACAGTGCCCTATGGCTACACCTTC. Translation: CASRLSTVPYGYTF.

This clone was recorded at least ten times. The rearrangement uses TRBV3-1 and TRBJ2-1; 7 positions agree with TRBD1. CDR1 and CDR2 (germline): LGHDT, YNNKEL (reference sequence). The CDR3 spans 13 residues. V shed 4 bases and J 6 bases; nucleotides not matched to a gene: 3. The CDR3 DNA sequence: TGTGCCAGCAGCCGCACAGGGGTCAATGAGCAGTTCTTC. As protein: CASSRTGVNEQFF.

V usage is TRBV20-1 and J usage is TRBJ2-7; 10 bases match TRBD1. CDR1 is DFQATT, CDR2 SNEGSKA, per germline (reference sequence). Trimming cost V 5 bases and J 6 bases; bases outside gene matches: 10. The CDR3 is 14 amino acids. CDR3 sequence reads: CSAQGTGARGEQYF. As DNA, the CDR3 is TGCAGTGCTCAGGGGACAGGGGCCCGCGGCGAGCAGTACTTC.

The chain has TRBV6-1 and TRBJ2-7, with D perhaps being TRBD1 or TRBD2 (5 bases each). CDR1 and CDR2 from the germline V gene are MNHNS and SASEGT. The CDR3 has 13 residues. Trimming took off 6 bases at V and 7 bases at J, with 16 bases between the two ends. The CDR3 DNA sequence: TGTGCCAGCAGACCCTGGGACGCGTGGGAGCAGTACTTC. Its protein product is CASRPWDAWEQYF.

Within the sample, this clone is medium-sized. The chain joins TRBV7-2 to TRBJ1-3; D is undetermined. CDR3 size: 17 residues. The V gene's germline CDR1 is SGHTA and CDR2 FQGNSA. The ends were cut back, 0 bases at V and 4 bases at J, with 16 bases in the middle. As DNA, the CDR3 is TGTGCCAGCAGCTTAGCGTTCCCTCAGGACGGGGGAAACACCATATATTTT. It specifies CASSLAFPQDGGNTIYF. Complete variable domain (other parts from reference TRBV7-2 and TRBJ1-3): GAGVSQSPSNKVTEKGKDVELRCDPISGHTALYWYRQSLGQGLEFLIYFQGNSAPDKSGLPSDRFSAERTGGSVSTLTIQRTQQEDSAVYLCASSLAFPQDGGNTIYFGEGSWLTVV.